The T cell receptor (beta chain) under discussion was sequenced for a study of T cell responses to AZD1222 COVID-19 vaccine. Study results and caveats: Two doses of AZD1222 preceded a rise in Spike-specific TCR breadth and depth.

Points on this clone: What it binds is unknown.

Sequencing used immunoSEQ multiplex PCR; TCRdb keeps in-frame clones, though not all of them. The sample consists of 130,000 to 150,000 clones, over 75% of them appearing once. Between the trimmed V and J ends, which lost 0 bases and 8 bases, there was a span of 22 bases. The CDR3 consists of 17 residues. Germline V lookup: CDR1 MNHNS, CDR2 SASEGT. The sequence derives from an adult in good health. The rearrangement uses TRBV6-1 and TRBJ1-2, with D possibly matching TRBD1 (6 bases). The starting material was peripheral blood, obtained on day 0 of AZD1222 vaccination. CDR3 region: CASSEAGRQGTGGGYTF. In DNA, the CDR3 is TGTGCCAGCAGTGAAGCCGGGAGGCAGGGGACGGGTGGGGGCTACACCTTC.